These T cell receptor beta chains were read from a single sample in a study of cytotoxic CD8 clonotypes in ibrutinib-treated CLL. Sequenced by immunoSEQ multiplex PCR; TCRdb stores in-frame clones only, minus some. The table shows 110,000 or so clones, with more than 55% occurring only once. This specimen consisted of PBMCs, obtained after 24 months of ibrutinib treatment. The source is a human donor with chronic lymphocytic leukemia. The CDR3 runs from the conserved cysteine through the conserved F or W. The D gene is left open where the match is weak. Where a row states a size, it is once, few, many or the class of an expanded clone; other rows omit it.

few	.	TRBV29-1	TRBJ1-2	TGCAGCGTTGCCGGGGGAGAGGGCTACACCTTC	CSVAGGEGYTF
.	.	TRBV19	TRBJ2-7	TGTGCCAGTAGTATAGATGTTAGGGGCGAGCAGTACTTC	CASSIDVRGEQYF
.	TRBD1	TRBV2	TRBJ2-1	TGTGCCAGCCTTAAACGGGACAGGATCCTCAATGAGCAGTTCTTC	CASLKRDRILNEQFF
.	.	TRBV6-5	TRBJ1-6	TGTGCCAGCAGTTACTCCTTAGGACAGAATTCACCCCTCCACTTT	CASSYSLGQNSPLHF
.	.	TRBV6-5	TRBJ1-1	TGTGCCAGCAGTTACCAGCCCAGCACTGAAGCTTTCTTT	CASSYQPSTEAFF
.	.	TRBV30	TRBJ1-1	TGTGCCTGGAGTGTGGGGGCCGCAGCTTTCTTT	CAWSVGAAAFF
.	.	TRBV7-9	TRBJ1-3	TGTGCCAGCAGCCCGGGGGGGCTGAAAGGAAACACCATATATTTT	CASSPGGLKGNTIYF
.	TRBD2	TRBV7-3	TRBJ2-3	TGTGCCAGCAGCCGTACTAGCGGAGGCACAGATACGCAGTATTTT	CASSRTSGGTDTQYF
.	TRBD2	TRBV5-1	TRBJ2-5	TGCGCCAGCAGCGGGACTAGCGCCCTAGGAGAGACCCAGTACTTC	CASSGTSALGETQYF
.	.	TRBV9	TRBJ1-2	TGTGCCAGCAGCCCATCCAGGGAAAACTATGGCTACACCTTC	CASSPSRENYGYTF
.	TRBD1	TRBV25-1	TRBJ1-3	TGTGCCAGCAGTGAGACAGGGATACAAGGAAACACCATATATTTT	CASSETGIQGNTIYF
medium-sized	TRBD2	TRBV12-5	TRBJ2-1	TGTGCTAGTGGTTCGATGTTAGCGGGGTACAATGAGCAGTTCTTC	CASGSMLAGYNEQFF
.	TRBD1	TRBV5-1	TRBJ2-1	TGCGCCAGCAGCCGAATACAACAGGGGGCCGGGGTAAATGAGCAGTTCTTC	CASSRIQQGAGVNEQFF
.	.	TRBV2	TRBJ2-1	TGTGCCAGCGGGGGCAGCTCCTACAATGAGCAGTTCTTC	CASGGSSYNEQFF
.	TRBD1	TRBV6-5	TRBJ1-4	TGTGCCAGCAGCTTCGACAGGGACGGCGGTGAAAAACTGTTTTTT	CASSFDRDGGEKLFF
.	.	TRBV9	TRBJ1-3	TGTGCCACCTCGGGACCCAATGGAAACACCATATATTTT	CATSGPNGNTIYF
.	.	TRBV28	TRBJ1-5	TGTGCCAGCAGTTTGCCAGGGTATAGCAATCAGCCCCAGCATTTT	CASSLPGYSNQPQHF
few	TRBD1	TRBV19	TRBJ2-5	TGTGCCAGTAGTAAAATCGGGACAGGGGAAGAGACCCAGTACTTC	CASSKIGTGEETQYF
.	TRBD2	TRBV5-1	TRBJ2-5	TGCGCCAGCAGCGGAGAAGCGGGGGGGCCGAGGGAGACCCAGTACTTC	CASSGEAGGPRETQYF
.	TRBD1	TRBV27	TRBJ1-2	TGTGCCAGCAGTCCCCTTAGTACAGGGGCTAATGGCTACACCTTC	CASSPLSTGANGYTF
.	TRBD1	TRBV6-5	TRBJ2-7	TGTGCCAGCAGTTACTCGGGACAGGGGGCAGACGAGCAGTACTTC	CASSYSGQGADEQYF
.	TRBD1	TRBV6-5	TRBJ1-2	TGTGCCAGCAGTCAGGGGGACTTAAGGGTTTATGGCTACACCTTC	CASSQGDLRVYGYTF
.	TRBD1	TRBV7-2	TRBJ1-2	TGTGCCAGCAGCCGACGATCACAGGGGACTGGCTACACCTTC	CASSRRSQGTGYTF
.	.	TRBV5-4	TRBJ2-7	TGTGCCAGCAGCTCCCCTGAAAGAGACGAGCAGTACTTC	CASSSPERDEQYF
once	.	TRBV19	TRBJ2-3	TGTGCCAGCATGGGACCCAACACAGATACGCAGTATTTT	CASMGPNTDTQYF
.	TRBD1	TRBV5-1	TRBJ2-7	TGCGCCAGCAGCTCCGGACAGGGGGTTGGTTCCTACGAGCAGTACTTC	CASSSGQGVGSYEQYF
.	.	TRBV4-2	TRBJ1-6	TGTGCCAGCAGCCAAGTGGGGGGGGTTAATTCACCCCTCCACTTT	CASSQVGGVNSPLHF
few	.	TRBV5-1	TRBJ2-3	TGCGCCAGCAGCTTGGCCCAGGGGCGCGATACGCAGTATTTT	CASSLAQGRDTQYF
few	.	TRBV6-5	TRBJ2-7	TGTGCCAGCAGTTACGGGGGCAACGAGCAGTACTTC	CASSYGGNEQYF
few	TRBD1	TRBV6-5	TRBJ1-2	TGTGCCAGCAGTTACTCCCGGGACAGGGTCTATGGCTACACCTTC	CASSYSRDRVYGYTF
few	TRBD1	TRBV5-6	TRBJ1-1	TGTGCCAGCAGCGCTAGTGACAGGGGCCGAGTCACTGAAGCTTTCTTT	CASSASDRGRVTEAFF
once	.	TRBV2	TRBJ1-1	TGTGCCACAGAACGGAGCCGGGACACTGAAGCTTTCTTT	CATERSRDTEAFF
.	.	TRBV18	TRBJ1-1	TGTGCCAGCTCACCCGCCGGGGGGGCCGGCACTGAAGCTTTCTTT	CASSPAGGAGTEAFF
.	.	TRBV18	TRBJ1-4	TGTGCCAGCTCACTACTGAGTGCAACTAATGAAAAACTGTTTTTT	CASSLLSATNEKLFF
.	.	TRBV7-6	TRBJ2-2	TGTGCCAGCAGCATACTCACCGGGGAGCTGTTTTTT	CASSILTGELFF
.	.	TRBV29-1	TRBJ1-4	TGCAGCGTTGCGGCCCAAGTGGGAACTAATGAAAAACTGTTTTTT	CSVAAQVGTNEKLFF
.	TRBD1	TRBV6-1	TRBJ2-1	TGTGCCAGCAGTGGGACGAACAGGGGTAGTAATGAGCAGTTCTTC	CASSGTNRGSNEQFF
.	TRBD1	TRBV28	TRBJ1-2	TGTGCCAGCAGTTTATCCGGGACAGGGGGCGGAAACTATGGCTACACCTTC	CASSLSGTGGGNYGYTF
.	TRBD1	TRBV30	TRBJ2-5	TGTGCCTGGAGTGTAACGGGACAGGGGGAAGAGACCCAGTACTTC	CAWSVTGQGEETQYF
.	.	TRBV25-1	TRBJ1-3	TGTGCCAGCAGCGTCCGGGAGGGCTCTGGAAACACCATATATTTT	CASSVREGSGNTIYF
.	TRBD1	TRBV6-6	TRBJ1-2	TGTGCCAGCAGCCCAAAACAGGGGGCGATAGGAGGCTACACCTTC	CASSPKQGAIGGYTF
.	.	TRBV2	TRBJ1-2	TGTGCCAGCAGTGATAGTGGGGAGGCAGCTGGCTACACCTTC	CASSDSGEAAGYTF
.	TRBD2	TRBV30	TRBJ2-2	TGTGCCTCCCAGCGGGGGGCGGGCACCGGGGAGCTGTTTTTT	CASQRGAGTGELFF
once	TRBD2	TRBV7-2	TRBJ2-7	TGTGCCAGCAGTCTGGGACTAGCGGGGGGGAGGGAGCAGTACTTC	CASSLGLAGGREQYF
.	TRBD1	TRBV10-3	TRBJ2-1	TGTGCCATCAGGGGGACAGGGAATGAGCAGTTCTTC	CAIRGTGNEQFF
.	.	TRBV5-1	TRBJ1-4	TGCGCCAGCGCACGAGGGGCTAATGAAAAACTGTTTTTT	CASARGANEKLFF
.	TRBD1	TRBV7-9	TRBJ1-4	TGTGCCAGCAGCTTTACAGGGGAACCGGGTGAAAAACTGTTTTTT	CASSFTGEPGEKLFF
.	TRBD2	TRBV19	TRBJ2-7	TGTGCCAGTAGGGGGGAGGGCGAGCAGTACTTC	CASRGEGEQYF
.	.	TRBV30	TRBJ2-2	TGTGCCTGGGAGAGTTACTCGAGATCATCGAACACCGGGGAGCTGTTTTTT	CAWESYSRSSNTGELFF
.	TRBD1	TRBV4-1	TRBJ2-2	TGCGCCAGCAGCCAAGCATCCGGGACAGGGGCCGGGGAGCTGTTTTTT	CASSQASGTGAGELFF
once	TRBD2	TRBV6-6	TRBJ2-7	TGTGCCAGCAGCCCCCTAGCGGGGGCCAGTTACGAGCAGTACTTC	CASSPLAGASYEQYF
.	.	TRBV6-6	TRBJ2-3	TGTGCCAGCAGAGACGACGGCACAGATACGCAGTATTTT	CASRDDGTDTQYF
.	.	TRBV28	TRBJ1-2	TGTGCCAGCAGTCAACAGGGTCGAGGCTACACCTTC	CASSQQGRGYTF